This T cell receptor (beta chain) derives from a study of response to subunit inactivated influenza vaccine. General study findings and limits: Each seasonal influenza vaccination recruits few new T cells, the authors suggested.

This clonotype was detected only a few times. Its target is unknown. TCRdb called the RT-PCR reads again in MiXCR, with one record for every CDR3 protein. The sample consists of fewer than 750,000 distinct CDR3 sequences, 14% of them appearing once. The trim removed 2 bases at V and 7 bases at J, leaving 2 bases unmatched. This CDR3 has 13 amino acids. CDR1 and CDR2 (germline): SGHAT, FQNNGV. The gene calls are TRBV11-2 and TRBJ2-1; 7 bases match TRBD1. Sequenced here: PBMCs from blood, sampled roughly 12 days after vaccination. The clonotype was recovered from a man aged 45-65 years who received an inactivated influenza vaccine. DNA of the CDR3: TGTGCCAGCAGCTTAAGGGGGCAGAATGAGCAGTTCTTC. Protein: CASSLRGQNEQFF.